This T cell receptor beta chain was observed in a study of T cell responses to AZD1222 COVID-19 vaccine. Study conclusions and caveats: Spike-specific TCRs gained breadth and depth after people received two AZD1222 doses. Donors were chiefly white British, with a greater number of females, and clonal diversity was perhaps underestimated.

A note on this clone: The target antigen is unknown.

Libraries were prepared by immunoSEQ multiplex PCR; TCRdb keeps only in-frame clonotypes and omits some of them. The table includes 130,000 to 150,000 clones, around 88% detected once. The CDR3 length is 19 residues. Germline V lookup: CDR1 MNHEY, CDR2 SVGEGT. The J segment lost 7 bases and the V segment lost 2 bases, leaving 14 bases of the junction unmatched. The V and J genes are TRBV6-2 or TRBV6-3 and TRBJ2-4; 13 bases map to TRBD2. This TCR derives from an adult in good health. The sample in question was peripheral blood, obtained on day 0 of AZD1222 vaccination. The CDR3: CASSYAGLAGPRRGNIQYF. In DNA, the CDR3 is TGTGCCAGCAGTTACGCGGGACTAGCGGGGCCCCGGCGTGGGAACATTCAGTACTTC.